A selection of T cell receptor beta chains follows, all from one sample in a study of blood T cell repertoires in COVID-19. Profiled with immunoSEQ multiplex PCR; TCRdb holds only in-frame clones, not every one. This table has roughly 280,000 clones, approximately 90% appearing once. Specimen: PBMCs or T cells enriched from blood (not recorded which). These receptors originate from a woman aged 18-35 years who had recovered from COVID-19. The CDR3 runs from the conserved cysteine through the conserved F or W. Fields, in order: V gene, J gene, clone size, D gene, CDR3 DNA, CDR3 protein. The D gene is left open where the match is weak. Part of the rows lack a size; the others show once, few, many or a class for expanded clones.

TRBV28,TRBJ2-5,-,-,TGTGCCAGCAGTTTAGGGCCGGGGCAAGAGACCCAGTACTTC,CASSLGPGQETQYF
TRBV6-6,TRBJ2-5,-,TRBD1,TGTGCCAGCAGCCTATGGACAGGGGGAGCAACCCAGTACTTC,CASSLWTGGATQYF
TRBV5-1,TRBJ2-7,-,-,TGCGCCAGCAGCTTGGATCGGGGCGAGCAGTACTTC,CASSLDRGEQYF
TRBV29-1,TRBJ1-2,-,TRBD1,TGCAGCGTCCTTGACAGGGACGGCTATGGCTACACCTTC,CSVLDRDGYGYTF
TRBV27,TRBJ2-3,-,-,TGTGCCAGCAGTTTATACAGCACCTCCACAGATACGCAGTATTTT,CASSLYSTSTDTQYF
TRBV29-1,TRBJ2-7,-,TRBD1,TGCAGCGTTGGTCTACAGGGGAACGAGCAGTACTTC,CSVGLQGNEQYF
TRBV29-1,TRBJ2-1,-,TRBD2,TGCAGCGTTGACCTAGGACTAGCGGGGGTGTCGGGCGAGCAGTTCTTC,CSVDLGLAGVSGEQFF
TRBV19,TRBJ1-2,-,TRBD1,TGTGCCAGTAGTGGTGACAGGGGCTATGGCTACACCTTC,CASSGDRGYGYTF
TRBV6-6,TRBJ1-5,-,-,TGTGCCAGCAGTTACTCGTTGGAGAATCAGCCCCAGCATTTT,CASSYSLENQPQHF
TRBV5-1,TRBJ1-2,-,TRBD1,TGCGCCAGCAGCCCCGAAGGTCGGCAAAGGGGGCTTAACTATGGCTACACCTTC,CASSPEGRQRGLNYGYTF
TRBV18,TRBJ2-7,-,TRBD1,TGTGCCAGCTCACCACCCGGGACAGGGTTTTCCGACGAGCAGTACTTC,CASSPPGTGFSDEQYF
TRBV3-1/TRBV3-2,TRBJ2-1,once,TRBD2,TGTGCCAGCAGCGGTCCGGGACTAGTAACGAATGAGCAGTTCTTC,CASSGPGLVTNEQFF
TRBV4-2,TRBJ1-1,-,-,TGTGCCAGCAGCTACGCACAGGGCCCTATGAACACTGAAGCTTTCTTT,CASSYAQGPMNTEAFF
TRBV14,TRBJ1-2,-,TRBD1,TGTGCCAGCAGCCTACAGACAGGGGCTGGCTACACCTTC,CASSLQTGAGYTF
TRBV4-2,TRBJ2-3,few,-,TGTGCCAGCAGCCATGAGGGAAGGCCTACCACAGATACGCAGTATTTT,CASSHEGRPTTDTQYF
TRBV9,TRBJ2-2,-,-,TGTGCCAGCAGCGAGTCCGGACAGTTCCCCGGGGAGCTGTTTTTT,CASSESGQFPGELFF
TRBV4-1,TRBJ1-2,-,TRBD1,TGCGCCAGCAGCCAAGAGGGGACAGGCGAACCGGATGGCTACACCTTC,CASSQEGTGEPDGYTF
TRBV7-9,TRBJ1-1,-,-,TGTGCCAGCAGCCCCTTACAGGACACTGAAGCTTTCTTT,CASSPLQDTEAFF
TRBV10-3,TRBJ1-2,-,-,TGTGCCATCGCTCTACGTCGGACGGAGGTTCAAGAGGACTACACCTTC,CAIALRRTEVQEDYTF
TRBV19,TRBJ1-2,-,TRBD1,TGTGCCACAGACAGGGGCCTTAACTATGGCTACACCTTC,CATDRGLNYGYTF
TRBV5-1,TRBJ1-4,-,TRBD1,TGCGCCAGCAGAGACCGGGACAGGGTAGATGAAAAACTGTTTTTT,CASRDRDRVDEKLFF
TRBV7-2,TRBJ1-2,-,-,TGTGCCAGCAGCCCCCCGGTGGGCAGATATGGCTACACCTTC,CASSPPVGRYGYTF
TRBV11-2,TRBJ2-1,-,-,TGTGCCAGCAGGGTTCTGAGGGTGCGGGATGAGCAGTTCTTC,CASRVLRVRDEQFF
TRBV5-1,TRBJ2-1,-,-,TGCGCCAGCAGCTTGGAGGGGGAGCAGTTCTTC,CASSLEGEQFF
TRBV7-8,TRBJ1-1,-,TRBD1,TGTGCCAGCAGCGCTCACAGGGGTGACGGCGTCACTGAAGCTTTCTTT,CASSAHRGDGVTEAFF
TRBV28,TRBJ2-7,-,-,TGTGCCAGCAGTTTGTCCCTCTACGAGCAGTACTTC,CASSLSLYEQYF
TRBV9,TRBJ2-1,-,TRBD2,TGTGCCAGCAGCGTAGTGCGGTTAGCGGGGGGGTTCGCACCCCACCCCTCTGAGCAGTTCTTC,CASSVVRLAGGFAPHPSEQFF
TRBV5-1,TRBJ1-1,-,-,TGCGCCAGCAGCTCGGCGGGGACGACTGAAGCTTTCTTT,CASSSAGTTEAFF
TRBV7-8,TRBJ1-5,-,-,TGTGCCAGCAGCTTAATGGGAGATCAGCCCCAGCATTTT,CASSLMGDQPQHF
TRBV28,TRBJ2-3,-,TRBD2,TGTGCCAGCACCTTAGCGGGGGGCACAGATACGCAGTATTTT,CASTLAGGTDTQYF
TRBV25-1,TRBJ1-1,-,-,TGTGCCAGCAGTGAATGGAGAGACACTGAAGCTTTCTTT,CASSEWRDTEAFF
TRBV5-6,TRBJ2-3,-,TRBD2,TGTGCCAGCAGCCGGACTAGCGGGGGCACAGATACGCAGTATTTT,CASSRTSGGTDTQYF
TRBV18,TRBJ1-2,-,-,TGTGCCAGCTCACCAAAACAGGGCTATGGCTACACCTTC,CASSPKQGYGYTF
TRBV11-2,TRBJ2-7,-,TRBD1,TGTGCCAGCAGCTGGGGGACAGGGGGCATATACGAGCAGTACTTC,CASSWGTGGIYEQYF
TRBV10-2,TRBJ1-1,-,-,TGCGCCAGCAGTGACCCCCTAACTGAAGCTTTCTTT,CASSDPLTEAFF
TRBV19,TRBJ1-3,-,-,TGTGCCAGTACGGGAATCTTCGGGAGACAGTCTGGAAACACCATATATTTT,CASTGIFGRQSGNTIYF
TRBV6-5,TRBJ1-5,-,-,TGTGCCAGCAGTTACGAGGTCGTTGGCAATCAGCCCCAGCATTTT,CASSYEVVGNQPQHF
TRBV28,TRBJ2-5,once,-,TGTGCCAGCAGTTTGATTACGGGGTTTTCGCAAGAGACCCAGTACTTC,CASSLITGFSQETQYF
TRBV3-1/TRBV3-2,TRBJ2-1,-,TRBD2,TGTGCCAGCAGCCCCAGACCACTAGCGGGGGACAATGAGCAGTTCTTC,CASSPRPLAGDNEQFF
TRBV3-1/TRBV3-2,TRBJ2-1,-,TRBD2,TGTGCCAGCAGCCCTACAGCGGGGGGTTACAATGAGCAGTTCTTC,CASSPTAGGYNEQFF
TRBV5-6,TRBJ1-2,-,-,TGTGCCAGCAGCCCCAAGGTCGGCAGGGTAGACTATGGCTACACCTTC,CASSPKVGRVDYGYTF
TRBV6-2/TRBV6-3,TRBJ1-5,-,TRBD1,TGTGCCAGCAGTTACTACTTCGGGACAGGGGGCAGTCAGCCCCAGCATTTT,CASSYYFGTGGSQPQHF
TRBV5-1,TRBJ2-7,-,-,TGCGCCAGCAGCAGAGAAGACAGGCCGAGCTCCTACGAGCAGTACTTC,CASSREDRPSSYEQYF
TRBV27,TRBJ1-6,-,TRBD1,TGTGCCTCCAGACAGGGGAGCTCCTATAATTCACCCCTCCACTTT,CASRQGSSYNSPLHF
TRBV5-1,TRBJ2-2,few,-,TGCGCCAGCAGCTTGGATCCGGTAACCGGGGAGCTGTTTTTT,CASSLDPVTGELFF
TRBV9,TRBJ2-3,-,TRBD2,TGTGCCAGCAGCGACCGGGACTACCACACAGATACGCAGTATTTT,CASSDRDYHTDTQYF
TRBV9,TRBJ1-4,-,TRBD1,TGTGCCAGCAGCCCGACAGGGGGCATCGCTAATGAAAAACTGTTTTTT,CASSPTGGIANEKLFF
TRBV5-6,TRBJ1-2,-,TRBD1,TGTGCCAGCAGCTTGGGTCGGACAGGGGATGGCTACACCTTC,CASSLGRTGDGYTF
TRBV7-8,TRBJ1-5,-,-,TGTGCCAGCAGCTTATATCCCTTAGGGGAAATGAATCAGCCCCAGCATTTT,CASSLYPLGEMNQPQHF
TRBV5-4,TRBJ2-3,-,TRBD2,TGTGCCAGCCCCTCTGCGGGGGGCCCACAAGATACGCAGTATTTT,CASPSAGGPQDTQYF
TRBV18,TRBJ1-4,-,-,TGTGCCAGCTCACCATTAGACACGGAAAAACTGTTTTTT,CASSPLDTEKLFF
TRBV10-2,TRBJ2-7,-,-,TGCGCCAGCAGCAACCGGGCAGGGGAGTACTTC,CASSNRAGEYF
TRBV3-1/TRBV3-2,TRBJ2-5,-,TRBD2,TGTGCCAGCAGCCCTTTAGCGGGGCCGGGCGAGACCCAGTACTTC,CASSPLAGPGETQYF
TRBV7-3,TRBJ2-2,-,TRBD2,TGCGCCAGCAGTCCGCAGCGGGGGGGCCTTGCCGGGGAGCTGTTTTTT,CASSPQRGGLAGELFF
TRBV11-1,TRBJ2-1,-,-,TGTGCCAGCAGCCCGCAAAACCGGGTCTACAATGAGCAGTTCTTC,CASSPQNRVYNEQFF
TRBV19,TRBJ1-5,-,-,TGTGCCAGTAGCCCAGCCGGGGGGAGGGGATATAGCAATCAGCCCCAGCATTTT,CASSPAGGRGYSNQPQHF
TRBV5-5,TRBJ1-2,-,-,TGTGCCAGCAGCTTTGGGGGGATTGACTATGGCTACACCTTC,CASSFGGIDYGYTF